The T cell receptor (beta chain) described here comes from a study of T cells after yellow fever vaccination (dated by TCRdb to between 2018 and 2020). For the wider study: The SMART-Seq v4 Ultra Low Input RNA kit was used to prepare libraries from fractions with low cell numbers. To follow T-cell clones before and after primary and booster YFV17D yellow fever vaccination, bulk TCR alpha and beta repertoires were sequenced over time. Two healthy male donors, one aged 18 to 30 and one aged 30 to 40 years, made up the cohort. Blood samples were taken at several timepoints before and after primary and secondary immunization, and bulk PBMC replicates and cell subsets were isolated. Overall study outcomes, separate from this receptor: Because only a couple of donors were included in the study, the extent to which the findings can be generalized is limited. FACS-sorted repertoires could contain abundant contaminating clonotypes from the bulk population, so computational filtering was required. After the booster, most of the clones that had expanded following primary vaccination were detected again (around 97% of CD4 and 85% to 90% of CD8), which suggests that memory was broadly maintained. Compared with the primary T-cell response, the secondary T-cell response was weaker but faster, peaking on day 5 rather than day 15. A small share of clonotypes occurred in both CD4 and CD8 compartments, likely arising from convergent recombination.

As to this clonotype: Its specific antigen is unknown. Base quality data are lacking; no much larger clone is found one base away.

Based on the germline V gene, the CDR1 and CDR2 sequences are SGHRS and YFSETQ. From the cysteine up to the phenylalanine, the CDR3 has a length of 16 residues. The DNA shown is the 48-base CDR3, in frame from base 1. From V the trimming removes 4 bases and from J it removes 4 bases, while the gene matches leave 8 bases of the junction unaccounted for. The reads were generated on an Illumina NovaSeq 6000. Synthesis of TCR cDNA relied on 5'RACE template switching, a step that introduced a universal primer site along with unique molecular identifiers. Priming for cDNA synthesis came from both the TCR alpha and TCR beta constant segments. Library amplification involved two PCR steps, and the second step added sample barcodes and sequencing adapters. Sequencing of libraries was performed on Illumina HiSeq 2500 (2x100 bp) or NovaSeq (2x150 bp). The published analysis was carried out like this. Reads were demultiplexed and collapsed into UMI consensus sequences with MIGEC, and V(D)J alignment was performed with MiXCR. Clonotypes responding to the vaccine were identified with edgeR on replicate PBMC samples, with the criteria of FDR below 0.01 and a log2 fold change above 5 up to day 15. Each bulk clonotype was labeled CD4 or CD8 based on which sequenced repertoire, CD4 or CD8, contained the clonotype at higher abundance. The public reads were reprocessed in TCRdb via fastp at Q25 and MiXCR, keeping in-frame beta chains. Each CDR3 protein gets just one entry, which takes the most common genes and DNA from the rows behind it. The V and J calls here are based on TCRdb, not the publication. The sample table contains more than 300,000 distinct CDR3 sequences; only one count was recorded for 9.5% to 12% of them. 3.3% of the sample is in the top ten clones.

The treatment or condition label, read with the paper, signifies: live attenuated yellow fever vaccine strain. A standard Ficoll-Paque protocol was used to isolate PBMCs from peripheral blood. Dynabeads CD4 and CD8 positive selection kits were used to isolate CD4 and CD8 T-cell fractions. TriZol was used to extract RNA from bulk PBMCs, CD4 and CD8 fractions, and dextramer-positive and dextramer-negative fractions. Sample: CD4+ T cells sorted from PBMCs, taken 45 days after the yellow fever booster vaccination. The receptor was derived from a man aged 18 to 35 who received the YFV17D yellow fever vaccine. The chain uses TRBV5-1 and TRBJ1-3; the junction holds 10 bases that match TRBD1. The DNA reads TGCGCCAGCAGCCCGCCCGGGACAGGGGTCGGAAACACCATATATTTT. Translation gives CASSPPGTGVGNTIYF.